Included here is one T cell receptor (beta chain) sequence, with context. What it binds is not known. The germline V gene encodes CDR1 SEHNR and CDR2 FQNEAQ (reference sequence). V shed 1 base and J shed 8 bases, with 20 bases lying between them. This CDR3 spans 17 amino acids. This entry belongs to a study of siplizumab effects on memory and regulatory T cells. Study-wide results and caveats: Siplizumab brought about a significant reduction in alloreactive sequences traceable to unstimulated CD4+ memory cells. The naive T cell population seemed more diverse than memory cells and seemed a major contributor to the alloresponse.

Per-sample assaying covered 85,000 to 100,000 TCR templates. The method was immunoSEQ multiplex PCR; TCRdb's version includes in-frame clones alone and lacks a portion of them. There are approximately 97,000 clones in the sample; 90% to 95% occur only once, and more than 0.95% lies in the top ten. Sequenced input: CD4+ T cells sorted from blood. V usage is TRBV7-9 and J usage is TRBJ1-4; D is perhaps TRBD1 (6 bases). This sequence originates from a human donor in good health. For the CDR3, the DNA is TGTGCCAGCAGCTTAGGTCTGGGCTTGGACAGCAGGGAAAAACTGTTTTTT. It translates to CASSLGLGLDSREKLFF. Supplemented by reference TRBV7-9 and TRBJ1-4, the full variable domain reads DTGVSQNPRHKITKRGQNVTFRCDPISEHNRLYWYRQTLGQGPEFLTYFQNEAQLEKSRLLSDRFSAERPKGSFSTLEIQRTEQGDSAMYLCASSLGLGLDSREKLFFGSGTQLSVL.